The rows below give T cell receptor beta chains drawn from one sample of a study of T cell responses to AZD1222 COVID-19 vaccine. Measured with immunoSEQ multiplex PCR; TCRdb has only the in-frame clones, and not every one. The repertoire consists of approximately 150,000 clones, with around 93% occurring once and the leading ten covering approximately 4.4%. The input for sequencing was peripheral blood, taken on day 0 of AZD1222 vaccination. The receptors come from an adult in good health. Each CDR3 is given with its conserved first and last residue. The D gene is left open where the match is weak. Clone sizes are given selectively: once, few, many, or a class where the clone is expanded.

D	size	V	J	DNA	CDR3
TRBD1	.	TRBV27	TRBJ2-7	TGTGCCAGCAGGACCGGGACAGGGGGCTCCTACGAGCAGTACTTC	CASRTGTGGSYEQYF
.	.	TRBV20-1	TRBJ2-5	TGCAGTGCTAGGGGTCAAGAGACCCAGTACTTC	CSARGQETQYF
TRBD1	.	TRBV7-2	TRBJ1-5	TGTGCCAGCAGTCCTGGACAGGGCTCCCGTCAGCCCCAGCATTTT	CASSPGQGSRQPQHF
.	.	TRBV30	TRBJ1-3	TGTGCCTGGAGCCAGGAAGGAAACACCATATATTTT	CAWSQEGNTIYF
.	.	TRBV6-2/TRBV6-3	TRBJ2-1	TGTGCCAGCAGTTTTCCGGGATCTCCCAATGAGCAGTTCTTC	CASSFPGSPNEQFF
.	.	TRBV19	TRBJ2-3	TGTGCCAGTAGTACCCAACTCCGCACAGATACGCAGTATTTT	CASSTQLRTDTQYF
TRBD2	large	TRBV5-1	TRBJ2-5	TGCGCCAGCAGCCCTTGGGATAGCGGGAAAGAGACCCAGTACTTC	CASSPWDSGKETQYF
.	.	TRBV7-9	TRBJ1-1	TGTGCCAGCAGCTCCAGATCAGGGAACACTGAAGCTTTCTTT	CASSSRSGNTEAFF
.	.	TRBV18	TRBJ1-2	TGTGCCAGCTCACCAAAGGACAGTCGTTATGGCTACACCTTC	CASSPKDSRYGYTF
.	.	TRBV7-6	TRBJ1-5	TGTGCCAGCAGCCAGGAGCCCGACACGGGTGCTCAGCCCCAGCATTTT	CASSQEPDTGAQPQHF
.	.	TRBV15	TRBJ1-5	TGTGCCACCAGCAGAGACCTAGGGGCAGGACAGCCCCAGCATTTT	CATSRDLGAGQPQHF
.	.	TRBV11-3	TRBJ2-3	TGTGCCAGCAGCTCCCGCCCACAGGGTACGCAGTATTTT	CASSSRPQGTQYF
TRBD1	.	TRBV9	TRBJ1-1	TGTGCCAGCAGCCCATATACAGGGGTGGGGAGCACTGAAGCTTTCTTT	CASSPYTGVGSTEAFF
.	.	TRBV7-2	TRBJ1-2	TGTGCCAGCAGCTTATACTTGGCCGGCTCTATGGGGGGCTACACCTTC	CASSLYLAGSMGGYTF
.	.	TRBV7-6	TRBJ2-2	TGTGCCAGCAGCTTATTTGGAGGGAACACCGGGGAGCTGTTTTTT	CASSLFGGNTGELFF
.	few	TRBV13	TRBJ1-5	TGTGCCAGCAGCTTGGTCATCAGCAATCAGCCCCAGCATTTT	CASSLVISNQPQHF
TRBD1	.	TRBV27	TRBJ1-2	TGTGCCAGCAGTCCGGGACAGCCTTCAACCTATGGCTACACCTTC	CASSPGQPSTYGYTF
TRBD1	.	TRBV28	TRBJ1-2	TGTGCCAGCAGTTTACCGCAGAGGGGGCTGGGGGGCTACACCTTC	CASSLPQRGLGGYTF
.	.	TRBV21-1	TRBJ2-5	TGTGCCAGCCGAAGTTGCCCAGGGCTATGGGCTGAAGAGACCCAGTACTTC	CASRSCPGLWAEETQYF
TRBD2	.	TRBV11-1	TRBJ2-1	TGTGCCAGCAGCTTAGGGATAGCGGGAGGGAATGAGCAGTTCTTC	CASSLGIAGGNEQFF
TRBD1	.	TRBV4-3	TRBJ2-7	TGCGCCAGCAGCCATTCCGGGACAGGCGAATTTTACGAGCAGTACTTC	CASSHSGTGEFYEQYF
TRBD2	.	TRBV15	TRBJ2-1	TGTGCCACCAGCAGAGTACTAGCGGGAGTCCTTAGCTCCTACAATGAGCAGTTCTTC	CATSRVLAGVLSSYNEQFF
.	.	TRBV28	TRBJ2-1	TGTGCCAGCAGCCCGGGGACGGAGTACAATGAGCAGTTCTTC	CASSPGTEYNEQFF
.	.	TRBV10-3	TRBJ2-6	TGTGCCATCAGTGAGTCGACAAACGTCCTGACTTTC	CAISESTNVLTF
.	.	TRBV7-3	TRBJ1-5	TGTGCCAGCAGCTCCGGACAGCTCCCTAGCAATCAGCCCCAGCATTTT	CASSSGQLPSNQPQHF